This T cell receptor beta chain emerged from a study of blood T cell repertoires in COVID-19. Study in general: Specimens from acute and convalescent COVID-19 originated in the United States, Italy and Spain.

V lost 5 bases and J lost 1, with 16 bases in between. Per the germline V gene, CDR1 is SGHNT and CDR2 is YYREEE (reference sequence). This CDR3 comprises 15 residues. This clone appeared a single time. In the study's own analysis: Quantification of nucleated cells was approximated via reference gene primer amplification. TCRdb keeps only in-frame clones here, not all; method: immunoSEQ multiplex PCR. That table supplies the V and J calls and clone size; D and trimming were determined from the DNA. The sample consists of roughly 81,000 clones, roughly 78% of them appearing once. This sequence was found in a man aged 55 to 70 with acute or convalescent COVID-19. The gene calls are TRBV5-4 and TRBJ2-7; D possibly corresponds to TRBD1 (6 bases). Sample: peripheral blood. This chain's CDR3 is CASSGLGQRSYEQYF. The CDR3 nucleotides are TGTGCCAGCAGTGGCCTCGGACAGAGGTCCTACGAGCAGTACTTC.